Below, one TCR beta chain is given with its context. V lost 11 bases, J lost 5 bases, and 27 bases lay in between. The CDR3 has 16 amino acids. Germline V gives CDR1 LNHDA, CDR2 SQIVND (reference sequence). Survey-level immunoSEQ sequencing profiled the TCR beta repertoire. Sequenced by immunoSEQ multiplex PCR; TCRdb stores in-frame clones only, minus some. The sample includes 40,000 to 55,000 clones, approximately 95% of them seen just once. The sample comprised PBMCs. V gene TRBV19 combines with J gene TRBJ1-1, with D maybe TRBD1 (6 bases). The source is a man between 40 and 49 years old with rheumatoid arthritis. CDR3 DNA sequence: TGTGCCTCGAGAGGGCTTTCTGGGGGCGCGAAGACTGAAGCTTTCTTT. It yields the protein CASRGLSGGAKTEAFF.